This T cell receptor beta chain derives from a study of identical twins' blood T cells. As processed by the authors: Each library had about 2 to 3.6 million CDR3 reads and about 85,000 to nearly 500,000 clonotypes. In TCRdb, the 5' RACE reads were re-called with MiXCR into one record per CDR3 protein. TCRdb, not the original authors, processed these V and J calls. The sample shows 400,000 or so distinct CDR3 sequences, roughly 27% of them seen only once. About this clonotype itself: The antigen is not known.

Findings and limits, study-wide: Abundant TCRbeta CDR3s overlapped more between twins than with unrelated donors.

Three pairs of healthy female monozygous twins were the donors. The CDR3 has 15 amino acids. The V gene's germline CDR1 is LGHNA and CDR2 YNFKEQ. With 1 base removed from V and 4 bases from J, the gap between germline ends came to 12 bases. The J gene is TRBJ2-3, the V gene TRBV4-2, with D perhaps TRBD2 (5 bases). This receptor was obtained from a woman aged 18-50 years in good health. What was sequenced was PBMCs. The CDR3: CASSQAGVGADTQYF. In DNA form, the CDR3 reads TGTGCCAGCAGCCAAGCTGGGGTCGGGGCAGATACGCAGTATTTT.